One and the same sample provided the 17 T cell receptor beta chains below, sequenced in a study of T cells in localized non-small cell lung cancer. Generated by immunoSEQ multiplex PCR, the TCRdb table keeps only in-frame clones and is missing some. The data hold around 2,700 clones, with 20% to 30% observed a single time. This specimen was normal lung tissue next to the tumor, taken before any cancer treatment. All receptors come from a man aged 35 to 69 with stage II lung adenocarcinoma.

This chain links TRBV12-5 with TRBJ1-1; D possibly corresponds to TRBD1 (5 bases). This CDR3 spans 13 amino acids. Per the germline V gene, CDR1 is LGHNT and CDR2 is FRNRAP. V shed 0 bases and J shed 11 bases, with 13 bases lying between them. This CDR3 reads CASGLVSGGDAFF. The DNA of the CDR3 is TGTGCTAGTGGTTTGGTATCTGGAGGGGACGCTTTCTTT.

The rearrangement uses TRBV29-1 and TRBJ1-2; no firm D call. The CDR3 runs 13 residues. Trimming took off 5 bases at V and 1 base at J, with 11 bases between the two ends. Germline lookup yields CDR1 SQVTM and CDR2 ANQGSEA. Here the CDR3 reads CSVSLGLNYGYTF. The CDR3 region has the DNA TGCAGCGTTTCGTTAGGGCTTAACTATGGCTACACCTTC. The full variable domain, its missing parts supplied by reference TRBV29-1 and TRBJ1-2, is SAVISQKPSRDICQRGTSLTIQCQVDSQVTMMFWYRQQPGQSLTLIATANQGSEATYESGFVIDKFPISRPNLTFSTLTVSNMSPEDSSIYLCSVSLGLNYGYTFGSGTRLTVV.

Sample share makes this clone medium-sized. The rearrangement links TRBV9 to TRBJ1-2; 9 bases fit TRBD1. The germline V gene encodes CDR1 SGDLS and CDR2 YYNGEE. This CDR3 comprises 15 residues. Trimming cost V 4 bases and J 2 bases; bases outside gene matches: 6. The CDR3 spells CASSPRDRVNYGYTF. Written as DNA, the CDR3 is TGTGCCAGCAGCCCCCGGGACAGGGTCAACTATGGCTACACCTTC.

This clone was detected a few times. The V gene is TRBV11-3, the J gene TRBJ1-3, with 7 bases identical to TRBD1. The germline gives CDR1 SGHNT, CDR2 YENEEA. V was clipped by 5 bases and J by 1 base; unmatched bases: 5. This CDR3 is built from 15 residues. The CDR3 region is CASSTQGQSGNTIYF. The DNA of the CDR3 is TGTGCCAGCAGCACTCAGGGACAGTCTGGAAACACCATATATTTT.

This clone was counted only a few times. V usage is TRBV29-1 and J usage is TRBJ1-1, with D maybe TRBD1 (6 bases). Germline values: CDR1 SQVTM, CDR2 ANQGSEA. Trimming took 4 bases from V and 5 from J, leaving 14 bases between them. CDR3 size: 13 residues. This chain's CDR3 is CSVGGSGTTEAFF. The CDR3 coding sequence is TGCAGCGTTGGAGGATCCGGGACAACTGAAGCTTTCTTT. Based on the CDR3 plus reference TRBV29-1 and TRBJ1-1, the full variable domain is SAVISQKPSRDICQRGTSLTIQCQVDSQVTMMFWYRQQPGQSLTLIATANQGSEATYESGFVIDKFPISRPNLTFSTLTVSNMSPEDSSIYLCSVGGSGTTEAFFGQGTRLTVV.

This clone counts as medium-sized. V and J are TRBV11-3 and TRBJ2-5, with D possibly matching TRBD1 (5 bases). This CDR3 region has 17 residues. Germline CDR1 and CDR2: SGHNT and YENEEA. Trimming shortened V by 5 bases and J by 1 base, and 20 bases separated the two germline ends. CDR3 in DNA: TGTGCCAGCAGCCCGGATGCAGGGCCCTCCGCCCAAGAGACCCAGTACTTC. Its translation is CASSPDAGPSAQETQYF. Drawing the rest from reference TRBV11-3 and TRBJ2-5, the complete variable domain is EAGVVQSPRYKIIEKKQPVAFWCNPISGHNTLYWYLQNLGQGPELLIRYENEEAVDDSQLPKDRFSAERLKGVDSTLKIQPAELGDSAVYLCASSPDAGPSAQETQYFGPGTRLLVL.

Only a few counts were recorded for this clone. The chain employs TRBV6-8 and TRBJ2-3, with a tentative D call TRBD1 (6 bases). This CDR3 is built from 15 residues. CDR1 is MNHGY, CDR2 SAAAGT, per germline. Trimming took 0 bases from V and 6 from J, leaving 13 bases between them. The CDR3 here is CASSYSTGRLDTQYF. CDR3 bases: TGTGCCAGCAGTTACTCGACAGGCAGACTCGATACGCAGTATTTT.

The J gene is TRBJ2-4, the V gene TRBV14; D is uncertain. V gave up 5 bases and J gave up 9 bases, with 11 bases separating them. The CDR3 extends over 12 amino acids. Germline V gene sequence: CDR1 SGHDN, CDR2 FVKESK. The CDR3 DNA sequence: TGTGCCAGCAGCGGCCTGATCAGCATTCAGTACTTC. Its protein is CASSGLISIQYF.

This clone was found a few times. The chain employs TRBV9 and TRBJ2-2, with D hard to call. In germline, CDR1 is SGDLS, CDR2 YYNGEE. V lost 1 base to trimming and J lost 1 base, with 5 bases between them. CDR3 length equals 14 residues. The CDR3 DNA is TGTGCCAGCAGCGTAACGGGGAACACCGGGGAGCTGTTTTTT. Translated, it gives CASSVTGNTGELFF.

By proportion, this clone is medium-sized. The chain is built from TRBV9 and TRBJ1-2; 7 bases fit TRBD1. V dropped 3 bases and J dropped 2; count of bases not matched to a gene: 7. CDR3 size: 15 residues. Germline V gene lookup returns CDR1 SGDLS and CDR2 YYNGEE. This CDR3 reads CASSAGGQANYGYTF. CDR3 nucleotides: TGTGCCAGCAGCGCAGGAGGACAGGCCAACTATGGCTACACCTTC.

This clone was recorded a few times. CDR3 amino acids: CASRTDSGRAFF. The CDR3 DNA follows: TGTGCCAGCAGGACGGACAGCGGGAGAGCTTTCTTT. This chain links TRBV2 with TRBJ1-1, with D maybe TRBD1 (6 bases). There are 12 residues in the CDR3. Germline CDR1 reads SNHLY; CDR2 reads FYNNEI. V lost 6 bases to trimming and J lost 10 bases, with 15 bases between them.

This chain uses TRBV11-3 with TRBJ2-2; 8 bases fit TRBD2. The CDR3 extends over 16 amino acids. Germline CDR1 reads SGHNT; CDR2 reads YENEEA. J was trimmed by 0 bases and V by 4 bases; bases with no gene match: 4. CDR3 nucleotide sequence: TGTGCCAGCAGCTCGAGAGCGGGGGCGAACACCGGGGAGCTGTTTTTT. It encodes CASSSRAGANTGELFF.

This clone occurred a few times. The CDR3 bases are TGTGCCAGCAGTGAGAAGGTTCGGGGCGATGGCTACACCTTC. It codes for CASSEKVRGDGYTF. The V call is TRBV6-8, the J call TRBJ1-2, with TRBD1 as a possible D gene (5 bases). V was pared by 5 bases and J by 6 bases, with 16 bases between. The CDR3 spans 14 residues. Per germline, CDR1 MNHGY and CDR2 SAAAGT.

Relative to its sample, this clone is large. The rearrangement joins TRBV6-8 to TRBJ1-5; 7 nucleotides line up with TRBD1. The germline gives CDR1 MNHGY, CDR2 SAAAGT. V was pared by 0 bases and J by 5 bases, with 4 bases of the junction left unmatched. CDR3 size: 15 residues. In DNA, the CDR3 is TGTGCCAGCAGTTACTCAACAGGGGAGGATCAGCCCCAGCATTTT. Amino acid sequence: CASSYSTGEDQPQHF.

This chain links TRBV6-8 with TRBJ2-4; TRBD1 matches at 9 bases. Losses at the gene ends were 6 bases for V and 1 base for J; bases not matched to a gene: 7. CDR1 and CDR2 from the germline V gene are MNHGY and SAAAGT. The CDR3 contains 16 residues. CDR3 residues: CASRRTGVGAKNIQYF. The CDR3 DNA is TGTGCCAGCAGGCGGACAGGGGTCGGGGCCAAAAACATTCAGTACTTC.

The chain uses TRBV14 and TRBJ2-1; no firm D call. Trimming took off 5 bases at V and 8 bases at J, with 7 bases between the two ends. The CDR3 extends over 11 amino acids. Germline V CDR1 and CDR2: SGHDN, FVKESK. In DNA form, the CDR3 reads TGTGCCAGCAGCACTCGGTATGAGCAGTTCTTC. This codes for CASSTRYEQFF.

The chain links TRBV11-3 to TRBJ1-3; 9 positions match TRBD1. This CDR3 has 15 residues. V gave up 2 bases and J gave up 4 bases; unmatched junction bases: 3. The germline V gene encodes CDR1 SGHNT and CDR2 YENEEA. CDR3 region: CASSLTGGSGNTIYF. The CDR3 nucleotides read TGTGCCAGCAGCTTAACAGGGGGCTCAGGAAACACCATATATTTT.